Below, one T cell receptor beta chain is given with its context. What it recognizes is unknown. V was clipped by 5 bases and J by 0 bases, with 11 bases between them. The germline V gene encodes CDR1 SGHTA and CDR2 FQGNSA. The CDR3 consists of 15 residues. This record comes from a study of shared clonotypes between healthy human individuals. Study context: A couple of female and three male donors aged 18 to 49 were enrolled. General study findings and limits: Compared with memory subsets, naive subsets generally had larger estimated richness.

Investigators divided CD4+ cells into CD45RA+ naive and CD45RA-negative memory subsets. TCRdb's table, derived via immunoSEQ multiplex PCR, lists solely in-frame clones and lacks some. This table has over 2 million clones, 90% to 95% appearing once. Sequenced: naive CD4+ T cells sorted from blood. Stated subset: CD45RA+ positively selected. This chain uses TRBV7-2 with TRBJ1-3; D not certain. The clonotype originates from a man younger than 30 in good health. The CDR3 region has the DNA TGTGCCAGCAGCGAGCGGTTGAGCTCTGGAAACACCATATATTTT. This encodes CASSERLSSGNTIYF. Drawing the rest from reference TRBV7-2 and TRBJ1-3, the complete variable domain is GAGVSQSPSNKVTEKGKDVELRCDPISGHTALYWYRQSLGQGLEFLIYFQGNSAPDKSGLPSDRFSAERTGGSVSTLTIQRTQQEDSAVYLCASSERLSSGNTIYFGEGSWLTVV.